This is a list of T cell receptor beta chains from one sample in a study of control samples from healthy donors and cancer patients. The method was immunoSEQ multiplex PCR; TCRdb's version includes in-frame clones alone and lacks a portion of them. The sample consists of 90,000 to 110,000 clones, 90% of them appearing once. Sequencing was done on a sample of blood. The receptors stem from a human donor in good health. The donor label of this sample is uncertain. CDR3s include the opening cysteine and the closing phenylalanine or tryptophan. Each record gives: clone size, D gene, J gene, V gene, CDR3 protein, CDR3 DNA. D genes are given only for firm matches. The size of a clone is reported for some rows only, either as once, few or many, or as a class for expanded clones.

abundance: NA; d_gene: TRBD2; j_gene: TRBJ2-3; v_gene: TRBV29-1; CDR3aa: CSVEEGLAGLTDTQYF; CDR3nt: TGCAGCGTTGAAGAGGGACTAGCGGGACTCACAGATACGCAGTATTTT
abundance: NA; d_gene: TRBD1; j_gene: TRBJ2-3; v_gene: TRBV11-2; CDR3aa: CASSLQGESTDTQYF; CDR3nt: TGTGCCAGCAGCTTGCAGGGGGAGAGCACAGATACGCAGTATTTT
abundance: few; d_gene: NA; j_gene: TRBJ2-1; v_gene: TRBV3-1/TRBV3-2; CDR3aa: CASSQAVISYNEQFF; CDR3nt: TGTGCCAGCAGCCAAGCTGTCATTTCCTACAATGAGCAGTTCTTC
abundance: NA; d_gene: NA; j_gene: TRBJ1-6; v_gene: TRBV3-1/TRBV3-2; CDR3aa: CASSQTVGGSPLHF; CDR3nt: TGTGCCAGCAGCCAGACGGTGGGTGGGTCACCCCTCCACTTT
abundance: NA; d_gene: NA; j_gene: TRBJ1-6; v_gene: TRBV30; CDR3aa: CASTKDGLSYNSPLHF; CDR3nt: TGTGCCTCCACGAAGGACGGATTATCCTATAATTCACCCCTCCACTTT
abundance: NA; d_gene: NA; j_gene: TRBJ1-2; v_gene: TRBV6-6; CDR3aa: CASRPRPNNYGYTF; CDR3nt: TGTGCCAGCAGGCCTAGACCGAATAACTATGGCTACACCTTC
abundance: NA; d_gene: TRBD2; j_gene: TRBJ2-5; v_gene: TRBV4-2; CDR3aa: CASSQVGLAGGYHF; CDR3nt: TGTGCCAGCAGCCAAGTAGGCCTAGCGGGGGGGTACCACTTC
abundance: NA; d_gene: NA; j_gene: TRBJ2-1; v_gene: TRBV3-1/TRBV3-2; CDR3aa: CASSQEEGFRYNEQFF; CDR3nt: TGTGCCAGCAGCCAAGAGGAAGGTTTTCGTTACAATGAGCAGTTCTTC
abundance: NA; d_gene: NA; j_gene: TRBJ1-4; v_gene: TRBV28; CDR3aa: CASRDEKLFF; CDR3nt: TGTGCCAGCAGGGATGAAAAACTGTTTTTT
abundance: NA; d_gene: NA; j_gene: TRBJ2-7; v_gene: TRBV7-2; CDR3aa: CASSSFEKRKSSYEQYF; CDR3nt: TGTGCCAGCAGCTCGTTTGAAAAGAGAAAGTCCTCCTACGAGCAGTACTTC
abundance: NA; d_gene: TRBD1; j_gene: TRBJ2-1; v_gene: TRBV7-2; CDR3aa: CASSRQGYNEQFF; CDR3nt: TGTGCCAGCAGCAGACAGGGTTACAATGAGCAGTTCTTC
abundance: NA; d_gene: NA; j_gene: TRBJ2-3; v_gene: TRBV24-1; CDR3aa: CATSRISTDTQYF; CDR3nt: TGTGCCACCAGTCGGATCAGCACAGATACGCAGTATTTT
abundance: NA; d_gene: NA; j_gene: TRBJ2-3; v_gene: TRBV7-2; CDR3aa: CASSLEPRGTTSSTDTQYF; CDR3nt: TGTGCCAGCAGCTTAGAGCCCCGAGGGACAACCTCTAGCACAGATACGCAGTATTTT
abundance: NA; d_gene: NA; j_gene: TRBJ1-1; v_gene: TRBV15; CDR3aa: CATSREGTQGTEAFF; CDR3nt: TGTGCCACCAGCAGAGAGGGAACACAGGGCACTGAAGCTTTCTTT
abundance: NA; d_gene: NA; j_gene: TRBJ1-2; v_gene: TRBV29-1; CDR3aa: CSVEFVGTADYGYTF; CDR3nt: TGCAGCGTTGAATTCGTTGGGACGGCGGACTATGGCTACACCTTC
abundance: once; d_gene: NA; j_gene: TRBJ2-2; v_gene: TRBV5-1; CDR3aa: CASSQSPRVGGELFF; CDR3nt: TGCGCCAGCAGCCAGTCCCCCAGGGTCGGTGGGGAGCTGTTTTTT
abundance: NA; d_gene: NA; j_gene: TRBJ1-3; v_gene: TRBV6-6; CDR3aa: CASADGGGNTIYF; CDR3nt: TGTGCCAGCGCCGACGGAGGCGGAAACACCATATATTTT
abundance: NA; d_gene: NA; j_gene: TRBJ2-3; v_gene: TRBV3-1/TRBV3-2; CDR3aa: CASSPQFIARGADTQYF; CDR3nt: TGTGCCAGCAGCCCTCAGTTTATCGCCCGGGGCGCAGATACGCAGTATTTT
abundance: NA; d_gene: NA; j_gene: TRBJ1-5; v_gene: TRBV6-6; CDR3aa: CASSQGVGQPQHF; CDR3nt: TGTGCCAGCAGTCAAGGGGTGGGTCAGCCCCAGCATTTT
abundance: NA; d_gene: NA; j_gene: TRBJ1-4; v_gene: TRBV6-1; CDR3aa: CASSEQGFIFELFF; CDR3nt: TGTGCCAGCAGTGAACAGGGCTTTATATTTGAACTGTTTTTT
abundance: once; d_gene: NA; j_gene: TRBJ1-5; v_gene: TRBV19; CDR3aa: CASSIRDGGQPQHF; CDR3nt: TGTGCCAGTAGTATCCGTGACGGAGGTCAGCCCCAGCATTTT
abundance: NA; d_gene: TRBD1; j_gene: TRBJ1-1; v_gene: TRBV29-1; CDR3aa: CSGSNRGGWDTEAFF; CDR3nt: TGCAGCGGCTCGAACAGGGGAGGGTGGGACACTGAAGCTTTCTTT
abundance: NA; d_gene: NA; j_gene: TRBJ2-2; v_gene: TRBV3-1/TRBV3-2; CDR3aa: CASSRGGARTGELFF; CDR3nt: TGTGCCAGCAGCCGAGGGGGGGCCCGAACCGGGGAGCTGTTTTTT
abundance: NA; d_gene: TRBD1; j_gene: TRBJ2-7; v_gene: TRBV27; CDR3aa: CASSMGQLPYEQYF; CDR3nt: TGTGCCAGCAGCATGGGACAGCTGCCCTACGAGCAGTACTTC
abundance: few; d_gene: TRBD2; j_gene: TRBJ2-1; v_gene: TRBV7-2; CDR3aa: CASSSRAGDTYNEQFF; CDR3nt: TGTGCCAGCAGCTCGAGAGCGGGGGACACCTACAATGAGCAGTTCTTC
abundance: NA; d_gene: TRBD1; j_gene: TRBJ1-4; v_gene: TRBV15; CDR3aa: CATSYGTGDEKLFF; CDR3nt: TGTGCCACCAGTTACGGGACAGGGGATGAAAAACTGTTTTTT
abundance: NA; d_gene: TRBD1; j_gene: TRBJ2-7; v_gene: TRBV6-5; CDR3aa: CASRTDRDSYEQYF; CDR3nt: TGTGCCAGCAGAACTGACAGGGACTCCTACGAGCAGTACTTC
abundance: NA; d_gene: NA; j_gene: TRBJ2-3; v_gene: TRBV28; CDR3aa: CASMERRRGFTDTQYF; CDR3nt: TGTGCCAGCATGGAGAGGCGGAGGGGATTCACAGATACGCAGTATTTT
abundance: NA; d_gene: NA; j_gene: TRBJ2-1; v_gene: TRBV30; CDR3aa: CAWSFLTVLYNEQFF; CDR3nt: TGTGCCTGGAGTTTCTTGACTGTCCTCTACAATGAGCAGTTCTTC
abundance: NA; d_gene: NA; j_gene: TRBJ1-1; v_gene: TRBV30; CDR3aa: CAWRTINTNTEAFF; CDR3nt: TGTGCCTGGAGGACCATAAACACGAACACTGAAGCTTTCTTT
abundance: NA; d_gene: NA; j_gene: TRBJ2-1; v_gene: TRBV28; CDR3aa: CASSLGSAGWNEQFF; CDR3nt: TGTGCCAGCAGTTTAGGATCCGCAGGGTGGAATGAGCAGTTCTTC
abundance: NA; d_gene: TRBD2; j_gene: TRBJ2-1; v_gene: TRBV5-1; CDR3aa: CASSLVGLAGGYEQFF; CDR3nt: TGCGCCAGCAGCTTGGTGGGACTAGCGGGGGGCTATGAGCAGTTCTTC